Sequencing of this TCR beta chain was carried out in a study of blood T cell repertoires in COVID-19. Study context: The origin of the acute and convalescent COVID-19 samples was the United States, Italy and Spain. Sources were T cells, B-cell-depleted T cells, or PBMCs; the material itself was cDNA or gDNA.

Per the study methods: The assay estimated nucleated cells by amplifying reference gene primers. This table comes from immunoSEQ multiplex PCR, and its TCRdb copy is limited to in-frame clones, with some not included. V, J and clone size derive from that table, while D and trimming were established from the DNA sequence. Of 130,000 or so clones listed, almost 85% are singletons. This receptor was taken from a man between 60 and 70 years old with acute or convalescent COVID-19. What was sequenced was peripheral blood.

The CDR3 loop reads CSATIDTQYF. CDR3 DNA: TGCAGTGCTACAATAGATACGCAGTATTTT. This chain joins TRBV20-1 and TRBJ2-3; D is unclear. The CDR3 has 10 amino acids. Germline CDR1 reads DFQATT; CDR2 reads SNEGSKA (reference sequence). Trimming took 4 bases from V and 5 from J, leaving 4 bases between them.